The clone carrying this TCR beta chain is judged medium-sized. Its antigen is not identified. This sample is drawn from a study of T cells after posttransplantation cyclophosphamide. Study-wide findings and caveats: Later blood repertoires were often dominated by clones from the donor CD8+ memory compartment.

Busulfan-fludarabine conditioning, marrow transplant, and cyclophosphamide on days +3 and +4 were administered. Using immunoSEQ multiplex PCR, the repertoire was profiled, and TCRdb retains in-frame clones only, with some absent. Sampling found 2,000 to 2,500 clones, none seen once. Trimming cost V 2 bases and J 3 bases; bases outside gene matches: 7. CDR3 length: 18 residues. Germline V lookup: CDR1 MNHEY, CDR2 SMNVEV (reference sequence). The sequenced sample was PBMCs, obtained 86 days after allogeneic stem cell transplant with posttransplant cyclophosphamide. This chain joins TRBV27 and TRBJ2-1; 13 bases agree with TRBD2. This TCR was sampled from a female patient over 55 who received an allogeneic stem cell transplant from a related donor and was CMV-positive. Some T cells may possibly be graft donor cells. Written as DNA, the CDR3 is TGTGCCAGCAGTTTAAGACTAGCGGGAGGCACCCTCTACAATGAGCAGTTCTTC. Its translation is CASSLRLAGGTLYNEQFF.